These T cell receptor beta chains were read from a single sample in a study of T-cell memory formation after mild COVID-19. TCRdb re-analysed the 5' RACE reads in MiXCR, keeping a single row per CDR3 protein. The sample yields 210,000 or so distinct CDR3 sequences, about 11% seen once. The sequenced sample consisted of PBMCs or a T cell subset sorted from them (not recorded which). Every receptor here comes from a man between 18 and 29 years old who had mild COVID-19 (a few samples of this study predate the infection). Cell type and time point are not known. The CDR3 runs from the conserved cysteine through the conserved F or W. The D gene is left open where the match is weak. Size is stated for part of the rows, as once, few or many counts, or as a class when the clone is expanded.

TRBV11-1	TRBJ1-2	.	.	CASSSLGTEYGYTF	TGTGCCAGCAGCTCGCTAGGGACGGAATATGGCTACACCTTC
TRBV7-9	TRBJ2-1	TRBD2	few	CASTLPGPGGNEQFF	TGTGCCAGCACCCTCCCCGGACCCGGGGGGAATGAGCAGTTCTTC
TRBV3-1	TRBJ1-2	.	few	CASSQGNSRYGYTF	TGTGCCAGCAGCCAAGGGAACAGCCGCTATGGCTACACCTTC
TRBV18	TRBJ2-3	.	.	CASSRELEGKDTQYF	TGTGCCAGCTCACGCGAGTTGGAGGGGAAAGATACGCAGTATTTT
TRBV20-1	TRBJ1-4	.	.	CSARAPAEKLFF	TGCAGTGCTAGAGCACCGGCCGAAAAACTGTTTTTT
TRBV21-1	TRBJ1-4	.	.	CASKDSSGEKLFF	TGTGCCAGCAAGGACAGCTCGGGTGAAAAACTGTTTTTT
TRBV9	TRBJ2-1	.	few	CASSVASLSSYNEQFF	TGTGCCAGCAGCGTAGCTAGCCTGAGCTCCTACAATGAGCAGTTCTTC
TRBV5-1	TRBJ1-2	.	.	CASSFGRVYGYTF	TGCGCCAGCAGCTTCGGCAGGGTCTATGGCTACACCTTC
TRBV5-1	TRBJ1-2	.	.	CASSPLDTGLGYGYTF	TGCGCCAGCAGCCCACTAGATACCGGGCTCGGCTATGGCTACACCTTC
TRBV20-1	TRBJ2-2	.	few	CSARESGELFF	TGCAGTGCTAGAGAGAGCGGGGAGCTGTTTTTT
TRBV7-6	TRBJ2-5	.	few	CASSVGGGIETQYF	TGTGCCAGCAGCGTCGGGGGAGGAATAGAGACCCAGTACTTC
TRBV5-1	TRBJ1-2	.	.	CASSLDGFSIYGYTF	TGCGCCAGCAGCTTGGATGGTTTCTCAATTTATGGCTACACCTTC
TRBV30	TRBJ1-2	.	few	CAWSDRTNYGYTF	TGTGCCTGGTCGGACCGTACTAACTATGGCTACACCTTC
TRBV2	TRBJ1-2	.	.	CASSLQEDTGYTF	TGTGCCAGCAGTCTCCAGGAAGACACTGGCTACACCTTC
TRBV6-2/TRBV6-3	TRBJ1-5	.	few	CASSYKGLSQPQHF	TGTGCCAGCAGTTACAAGGGGTTGAGTCAGCCCCAGCATTTT
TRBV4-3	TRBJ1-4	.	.	CASSSRTAQKLFF	TGCGCCAGCAGCTCAAGGACAGCACAAAAACTGTTTTTT
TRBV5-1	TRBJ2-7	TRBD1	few	CASSFDRGNEQYF	TGCGCCAGCAGCTTTGACAGGGGTAACGAGCAGTACTTC